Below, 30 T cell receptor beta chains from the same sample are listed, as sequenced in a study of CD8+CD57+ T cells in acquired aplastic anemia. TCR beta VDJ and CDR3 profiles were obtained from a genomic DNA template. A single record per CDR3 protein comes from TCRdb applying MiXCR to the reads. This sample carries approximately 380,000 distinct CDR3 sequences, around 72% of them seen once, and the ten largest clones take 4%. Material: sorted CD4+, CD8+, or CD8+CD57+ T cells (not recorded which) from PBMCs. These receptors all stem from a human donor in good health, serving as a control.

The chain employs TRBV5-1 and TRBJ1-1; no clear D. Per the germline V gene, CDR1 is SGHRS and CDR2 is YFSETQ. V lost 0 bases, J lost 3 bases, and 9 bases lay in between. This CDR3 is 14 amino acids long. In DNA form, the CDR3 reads TGCGCCAGCAGCTTGGAGACCGGGTACACTGAAGCTTTCTTT. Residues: CASSLETGYTEAFF.

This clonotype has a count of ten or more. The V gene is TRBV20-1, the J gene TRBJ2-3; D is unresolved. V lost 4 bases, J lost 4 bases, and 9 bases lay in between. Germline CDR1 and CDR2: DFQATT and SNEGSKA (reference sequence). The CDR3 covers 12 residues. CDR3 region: CSAIGGADTQYF. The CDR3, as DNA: TGCAGTGCTATCGGTGGAGCAGATACGCAGTATTTT.

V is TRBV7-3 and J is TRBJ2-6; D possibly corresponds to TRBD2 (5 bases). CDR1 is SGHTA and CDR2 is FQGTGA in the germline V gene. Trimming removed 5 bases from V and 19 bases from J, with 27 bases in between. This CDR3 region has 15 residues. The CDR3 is CASSPNPTDTQDFTF. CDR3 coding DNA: TGTGCCAGCAGCCCCAACCCAACAGATACCCAGGACTTTACTTTC. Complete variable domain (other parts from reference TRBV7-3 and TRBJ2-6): GAGVSQTPSNKVTEKGKYVELRCDPISGHTALYWYRQSLGQGPEFLIYFQGTGAADDSGLPNDRFFAVRPEGSVSTLKIQRTERGDSAVYLCASSPNPTDTQDFTFGAGSRLTVL.

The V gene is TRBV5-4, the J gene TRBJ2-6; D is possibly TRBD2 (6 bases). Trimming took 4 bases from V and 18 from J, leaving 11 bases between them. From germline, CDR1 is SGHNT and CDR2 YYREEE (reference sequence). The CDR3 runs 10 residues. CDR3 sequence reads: CASSNAGRTF. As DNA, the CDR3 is TGTGCCAGCAGCAACGCGGGACGGACTTTC.

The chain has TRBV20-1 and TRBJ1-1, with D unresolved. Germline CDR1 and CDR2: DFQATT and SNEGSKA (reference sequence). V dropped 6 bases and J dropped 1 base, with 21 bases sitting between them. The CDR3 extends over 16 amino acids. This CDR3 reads CSALAPDRARNTEAFF. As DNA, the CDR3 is TGCAGTGCCCTCGCCCCGGACCGGGCGCGGAACACTGAAGCTTTCTTT.

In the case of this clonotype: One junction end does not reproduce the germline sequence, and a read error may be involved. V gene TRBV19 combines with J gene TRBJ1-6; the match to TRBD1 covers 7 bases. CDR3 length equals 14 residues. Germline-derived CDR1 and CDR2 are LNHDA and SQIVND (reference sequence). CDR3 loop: CASSLRDSYSPLHF. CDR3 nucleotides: TGTGCTAGTAGTCTCCGGGACAGCTATTCACCCCTCCACTTT.

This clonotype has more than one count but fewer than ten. The CDR3 loop is CSATSAGARSGYTF. CDR3 coding DNA: TGCAGTGCTACAAGCGCAGGGGCACGTAGTGGCTACACCTTC. The chain recombines TRBV20-1 with TRBJ1-2; the D gene is possibly TRBD1 (6 bases). Germline V gene sequence: CDR1 DFQATT, CDR2 SNEGSKA (reference sequence). The CDR3 covers 14 residues. V was trimmed by 4 bases and J by 7 bases, leaving 19 bases between them.

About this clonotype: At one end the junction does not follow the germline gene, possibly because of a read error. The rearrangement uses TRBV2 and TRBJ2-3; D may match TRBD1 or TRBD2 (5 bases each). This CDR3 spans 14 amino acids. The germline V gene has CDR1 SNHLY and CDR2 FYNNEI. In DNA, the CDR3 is TGTGCCAGCAGCAAGGGGAGCGTTACAGATACCCAGTATTTT. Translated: CASSKGSVTDTQYF. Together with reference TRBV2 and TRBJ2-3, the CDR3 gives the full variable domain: EPEVTQTPSHQVTQMGQEVILRCVPISNHLYFYWYRQILGQKVEFLVSFYNNEISEKSEIFDDQFSVERPDGSNFTLKIRSTKLEDSAMYFCASSKGSVTDTQYFGPGTRLTVL.

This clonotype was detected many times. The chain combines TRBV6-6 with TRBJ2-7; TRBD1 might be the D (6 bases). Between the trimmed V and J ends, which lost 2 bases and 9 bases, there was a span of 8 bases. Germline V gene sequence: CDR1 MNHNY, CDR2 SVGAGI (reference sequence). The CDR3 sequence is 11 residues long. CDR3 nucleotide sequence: TGTGCCAGCAGTTACCGACAGGCGCAGTACTTC. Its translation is CASSYRQAQYF.

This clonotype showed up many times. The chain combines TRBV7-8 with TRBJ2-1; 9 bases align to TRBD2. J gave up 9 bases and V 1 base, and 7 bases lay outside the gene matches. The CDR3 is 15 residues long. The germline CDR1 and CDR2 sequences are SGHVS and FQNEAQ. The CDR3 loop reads CASSLGTSALTEQFF. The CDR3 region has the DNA TGTGCCAGCAGCTTAGGGACTAGCGCCCTTACTGAGCAGTTCTTC.

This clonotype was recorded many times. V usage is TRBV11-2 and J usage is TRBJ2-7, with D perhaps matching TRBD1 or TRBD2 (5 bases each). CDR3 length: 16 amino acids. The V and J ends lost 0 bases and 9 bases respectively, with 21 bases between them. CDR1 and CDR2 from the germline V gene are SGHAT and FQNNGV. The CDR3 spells CASSLDHPGTQGWQYF. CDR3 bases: TGTGCCAGCAGCTTAGATCACCCCGGGACCCAGGGCTGGCAGTACTTC.

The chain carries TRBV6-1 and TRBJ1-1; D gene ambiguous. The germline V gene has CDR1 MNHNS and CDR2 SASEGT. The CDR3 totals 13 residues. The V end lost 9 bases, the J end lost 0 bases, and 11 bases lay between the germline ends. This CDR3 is CASGFSVNTEAFF. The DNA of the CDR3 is TGTGCCAGTGGGTTTTCGGTGAACACTGAAGCTTTCTTT.

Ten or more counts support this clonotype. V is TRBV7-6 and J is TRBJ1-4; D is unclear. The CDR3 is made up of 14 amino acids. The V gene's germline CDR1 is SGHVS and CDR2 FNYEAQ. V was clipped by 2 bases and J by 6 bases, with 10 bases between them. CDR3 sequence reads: CASSLNSLHEKLFF. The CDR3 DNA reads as TGTGCCAGCAGCTTAAACAGTCTCCATGAAAAACTGTTTTTT.

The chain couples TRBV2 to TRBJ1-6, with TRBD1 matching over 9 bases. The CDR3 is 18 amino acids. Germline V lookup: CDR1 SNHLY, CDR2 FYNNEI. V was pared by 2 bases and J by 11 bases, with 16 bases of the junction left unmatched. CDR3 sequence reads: CASSESGTGPNPLPPLHF. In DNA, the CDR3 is TGTGCCAGCAGTGAATCTGGGACAGGGCCCAACCCCCTACCACCCCTCCACTTT.

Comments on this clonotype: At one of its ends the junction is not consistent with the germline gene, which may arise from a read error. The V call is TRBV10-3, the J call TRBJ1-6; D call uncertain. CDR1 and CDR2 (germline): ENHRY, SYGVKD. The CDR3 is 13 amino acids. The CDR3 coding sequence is TGTGGCATCAGTGTCTCTTATAATTCACCCCTCCACTTT. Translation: CGISVSYNSPLHF.

The CDR3 DNA is TGTGCCAGCAGCCCAAGGGAGGAGAGAATTTCCAACGAGCAGTACTTC. Its translation is CASSPREERISNEQYF. The V and J genes are TRBV7-9 and TRBJ2-7, with D possibly matching TRBD2 (6 bases). The CDR3 covers 16 residues. Germline CDR1 and CDR2: SEHNR and FQNEAQ (reference sequence). V was pared by 5 bases and J by 5 bases, with 22 bases between.

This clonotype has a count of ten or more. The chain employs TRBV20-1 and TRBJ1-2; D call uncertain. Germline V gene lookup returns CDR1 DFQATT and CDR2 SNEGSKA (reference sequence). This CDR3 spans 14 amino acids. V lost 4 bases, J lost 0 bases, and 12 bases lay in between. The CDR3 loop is CSATQDPANYGYTF. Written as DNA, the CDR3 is TGCAGTGCTACCCAGGATCCAGCTAACTATGGCTACACCTTC.

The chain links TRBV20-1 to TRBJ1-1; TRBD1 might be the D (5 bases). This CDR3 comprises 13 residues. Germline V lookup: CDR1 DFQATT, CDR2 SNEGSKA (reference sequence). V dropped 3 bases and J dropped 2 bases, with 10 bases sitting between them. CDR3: CSARQGHNTEAFF. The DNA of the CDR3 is TGCAGTGCTAGGCAGGGCCATAACACTGAAGCTTTCTTT.

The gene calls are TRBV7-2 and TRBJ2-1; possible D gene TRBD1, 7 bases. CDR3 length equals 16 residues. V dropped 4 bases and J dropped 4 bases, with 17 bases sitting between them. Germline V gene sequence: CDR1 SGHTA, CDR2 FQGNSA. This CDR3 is CASSWYAGQPYNEQFF. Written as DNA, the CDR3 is TGTGCCAGCAGCTGGTACGCGGGACAGCCATACAATGAGCAGTTCTTC.

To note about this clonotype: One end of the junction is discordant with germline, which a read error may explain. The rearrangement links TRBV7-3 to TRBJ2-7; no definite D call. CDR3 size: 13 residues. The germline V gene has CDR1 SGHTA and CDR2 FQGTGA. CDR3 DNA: TGTGCCAGCAGCTCAGGTGGCACGAGCGATCAAAACTTC. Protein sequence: CASSSGGTSDQNF.

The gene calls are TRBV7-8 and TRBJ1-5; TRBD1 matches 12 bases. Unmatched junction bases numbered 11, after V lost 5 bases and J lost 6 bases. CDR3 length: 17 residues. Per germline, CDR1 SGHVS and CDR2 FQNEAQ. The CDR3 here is CASSPSPGTGGTQPQHF. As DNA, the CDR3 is TGTGCCAGCAGCCCGAGTCCCGGGACAGGGGGCACTCAGCCCCAGCATTTT.

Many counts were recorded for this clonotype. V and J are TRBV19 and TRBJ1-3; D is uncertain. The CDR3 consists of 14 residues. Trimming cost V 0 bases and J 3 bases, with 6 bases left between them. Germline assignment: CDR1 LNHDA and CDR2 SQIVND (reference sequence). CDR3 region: CASSIDHGGNTIYF. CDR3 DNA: TGTGCCAGTAGTATAGATCACGGTGGAAACACCATATATTTT.

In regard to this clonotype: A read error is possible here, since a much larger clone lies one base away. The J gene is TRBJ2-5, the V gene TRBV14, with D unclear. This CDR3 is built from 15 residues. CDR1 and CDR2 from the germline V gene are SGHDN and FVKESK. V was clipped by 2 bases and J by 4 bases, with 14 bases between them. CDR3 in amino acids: CASSQRIGQLETQYF. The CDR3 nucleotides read TGTGCCAGCAGCCAAAGAATCGGTCAGCTAGAGACCCAGTACTTC.

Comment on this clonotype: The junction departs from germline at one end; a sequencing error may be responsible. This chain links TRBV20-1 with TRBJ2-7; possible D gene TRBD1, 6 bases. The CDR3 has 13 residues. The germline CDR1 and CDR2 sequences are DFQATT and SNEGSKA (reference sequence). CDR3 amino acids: CSASAQGKNEQYF. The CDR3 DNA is TGCAGCGCTAGTGCTCAGGGGAAAAACGAGCAGTACTTC.

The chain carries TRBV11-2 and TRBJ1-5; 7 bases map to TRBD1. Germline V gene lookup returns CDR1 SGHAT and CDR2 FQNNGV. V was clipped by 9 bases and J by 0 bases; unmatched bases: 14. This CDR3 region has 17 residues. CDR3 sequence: CASTERDSSPSNQPQHF. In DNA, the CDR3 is TGTGCCAGTACAGAAAGGGACAGTTCACCTAGCAATCAGCCCCAGCATTTT.

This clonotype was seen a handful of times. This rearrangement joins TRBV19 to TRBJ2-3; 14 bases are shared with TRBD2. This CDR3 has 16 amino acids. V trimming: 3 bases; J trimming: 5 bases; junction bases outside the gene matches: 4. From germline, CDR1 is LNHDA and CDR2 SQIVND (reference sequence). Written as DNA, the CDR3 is TGTGCCAGTAGTATGACTAGCGGGGGGGGTGGAGATACGCAGTATTTT. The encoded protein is CASSMTSGGGGDTQYF.

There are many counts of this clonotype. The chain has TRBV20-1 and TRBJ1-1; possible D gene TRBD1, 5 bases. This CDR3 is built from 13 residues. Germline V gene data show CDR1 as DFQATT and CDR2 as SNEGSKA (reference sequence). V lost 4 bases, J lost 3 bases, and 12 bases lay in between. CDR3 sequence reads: CSATSGLYTEAFF. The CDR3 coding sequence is TGCAGTGCTACATCGGGACTTTACACTGAAGCTTTCTTT.

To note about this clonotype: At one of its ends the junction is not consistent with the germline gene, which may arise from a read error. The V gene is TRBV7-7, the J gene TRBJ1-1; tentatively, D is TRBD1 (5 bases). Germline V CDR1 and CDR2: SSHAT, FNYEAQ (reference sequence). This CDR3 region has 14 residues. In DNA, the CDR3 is TGTGCTAGCAGCTTAGGAGGTCTGAGACAGAACGACAATTTT. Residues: CASSLGGLRQNDNF.

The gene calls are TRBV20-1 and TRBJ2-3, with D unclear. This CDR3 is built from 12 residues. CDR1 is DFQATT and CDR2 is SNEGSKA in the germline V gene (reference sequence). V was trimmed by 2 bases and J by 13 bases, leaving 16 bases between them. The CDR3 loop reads CSARSVAQTKYF. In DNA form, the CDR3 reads TGCAGTGCTAGATCGGTAGCACAGACGAAGTATTTT.

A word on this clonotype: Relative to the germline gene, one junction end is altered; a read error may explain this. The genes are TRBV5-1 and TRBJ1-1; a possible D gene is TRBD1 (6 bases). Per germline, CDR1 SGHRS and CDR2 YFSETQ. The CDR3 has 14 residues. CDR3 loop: CASSFGGKETEAFF. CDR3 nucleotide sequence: TGTGCCAGCAGCTTCGGGGGCAAAGAGACTGAAGCTTTCTTT.